These 21 T cell receptor beta chains came from one sample sequenced in a study of T cells after yellow fever vaccination. TCRdb reanalysed the 5' RACE reads using MiXCR and keeps one entry per CDR3 protein. The data hold 360,000 or so distinct CDR3 sequences, with around 10% observed a single time. The input for sequencing was PBMCs, taken on the day of the first yellow fever vaccination. These receptors were obtained from a man between 18 and 29 years old who received the YFV17D yellow fever vaccine.

This clonotype was seen only a few times. This rearrangement joins TRBV7-2 to TRBJ2-7; 9 nucleotides match TRBD2. The trim removed 5 bases at V and 5 bases at J, leaving 13 bases unmatched. CDR1 is SGHTA, CDR2 FQGNSA, per germline. CDR3 size: 16 residues. Written as DNA, the CDR3 is TGTGCCAGCAGCCACCAGGCGGGGGGGCCGAGGGACGAGCAGTACTTC. Translating gives CASSHQAGGPRDEQYF.

This chain joins TRBV25-1 and TRBJ2-5, with 7 nucleotides matching TRBD1. Germline CDR1 and CDR2: MGHDK and SYGVNS. The CDR3 totals 15 residues. V lost 3 bases and J lost 2; bases outside the gene matches: 6. The CDR3 DNA sequence: TGTGCCAGCAGTGACGAGACAGGGCGGCAAGAGACCCAGTACTTC. Protein: CASSDETGRQETQYF.

Points on this clonotype: One junction end does not reproduce the germline sequence, and a read error may be involved. This chain connects TRBV6-1 to TRBJ2-3; 7 bases map to TRBD2. The CDR3 spans 15 residues. CDR1 and CDR2 (germline): MNHNS, SASEGT. CDR3 sequence reads: CASTEAGRYTDTQYF. The CDR3 DNA sequence: TGTGCCAGCACTGAAGCGGGGAGATACACAGATACGCAGTATTTT.

This clonotype was recorded a few times. The V call is TRBV12-3 or TRBV12-4, the J call TRBJ2-1; D possibly uses TRBD1 or TRBD2 (5 bases each). Deletions cut 7 bases from V and 4 bases from J, with 20 bases between. The CDR3 extends over 16 amino acids. DNA for the CDR3: TGTGCCAGCACCCCCCAGTCCGGGACCGTTTACAATGAGCAGTTCTTC. Residues: CASTPQSGTVYNEQFF.

This clonotype was observed a handful of times. CDR3 bases: TGCAGCGTCGCAGGGGCTAGCGGTGAAGAGACCCAGTACTTC. This translates into CSVAGASGEETQYF. The V and J genes are TRBV29-1 and TRBJ2-5, with D possibly matching TRBD2 (7 bases). Germline V lookup: CDR1 SQVTM, CDR2 ANQGSEA. CDR3 size: 14 residues. Trimming cost V 6 bases and J 3 bases, with 17 bases left between them.

The chain couples TRBV10-3 to TRBJ2-3; 8 bases align to TRBD1. With 10 bases clipped from V and 6 bases from J, the junction kept 6 bases outside the gene matches. Germline-derived CDR1 and CDR2 are ENHRY and SYGVKD. This CDR3 spans 12 amino acids. The CDR3: CATQGAGDTQYF. CDR3 nucleotides: TGTGCCACCCAGGGGGCTGGGGATACGCAGTATTTT.

In this sample, this clonotype turned up a few times. The chain joins TRBV6-1 to TRBJ2-1; 7 bases match TRBD2. V dropped 7 bases and J dropped 10; count of bases not matched to a gene: 16. CDR1 is MNHNS, CDR2 SASEGT, per germline. The CDR3 covers 15 residues. The CDR3 DNA sequence: TGTGCCAGCACCCCGGGGGGAAATTCCCTCGGGGAGCAGTTCTTC. As protein: CASTPGGNSLGEQFF.

V and J are TRBV7-9 and TRBJ2-7; D is ambiguous. Deletions cut 3 bases from V and 3 bases from J, with 6 bases between. CDR1 and CDR2 (germline): SEHNR, FQNEAQ (reference sequence). The CDR3 is 12 amino acids. CDR3 sequence (DNA): TGTGCCAGCAGCTTCGATAACTACGAGCAGTACTTC. Its protein product is CASSFDNYEQYF.

The genes are TRBV7-2 and TRBJ1-1; TRBD1 agrees at 7 bases. This CDR3 comprises 15 residues. From germline, CDR1 is SGHTA and CDR2 FQGNSA. V shed 3 bases and J 0 bases; nucleotides not matched to a gene: 4. The CDR3 nucleotides are TGTGCCAGCAGCTTCCAGGGGGTCATGAACACTGAAGCTTTCTTT. It specifies CASSFQGVMNTEAFF.

The chain recombines TRBV11-2 with TRBJ1-5; D possibly corresponds to TRBD1 (5 bases). CDR1 is SGHAT and CDR2 is FQNNGV in the germline V gene. Trimming took off 5 bases at V and 6 bases at J, with 14 bases between the two ends. This CDR3 spans 14 amino acids. CDR3 region: CASSLPGGGQPQHF. As DNA, the CDR3 is TGTGCCAGCAGCCTGCCGGGGGGGGGTCAGCCCCAGCATTTT.

J is TRBJ2-2 and V is TRBV5-4; D may be TRBD1 (6 bases). With 3 bases removed from V and 4 bases from J, the gap between germline ends came to 13 bases. The germline V gene encodes CDR1 SGHNT and CDR2 YYREEE (reference sequence). The CDR3 extends over 15 amino acids. CDR3 DNA sequence: TGTGCCAGCAGCTCCGGGGTGGGGGCCACCGGGGAGCTGTTTTTT. Protein: CASSSGVGATGELFF.

This rearrangement joins TRBV29-1 to TRBJ2-1; D is unclear. Trimming cost V 7 bases and J 7 bases, with 8 bases left between them. The CDR3 sequence is 10 residues long. Germline V CDR1 and CDR2: SQVTM, ANQGSEA. The CDR3, as DNA: TGCAGCGCGGACGATAATGAGCAGTTCTTC. It specifies CSADDNEQFF.

This clonotype has a handful of counts. V is TRBV20-1 and J is TRBJ2-1; D is unclear. The CDR3 is made up of 11 amino acids. The V end was cut by 2 bases, the J end by 2 bases, with 1 base between. The germline V gene encodes CDR1 DFQATT and CDR2 SNEGSKA (reference sequence). CDR3 bases: TGCAGTGCTAGACCCTACAATGAGCAGTTCTTC. Its translation: CSARPYNEQFF.

The gene calls are TRBV7-9 and TRBJ2-7, with D unresolved. Germline V CDR1 and CDR2: SEHNR, FQNEAQ (reference sequence). Trimming shortened V by 8 bases and J by 0 bases, and 14 bases separated the two germline ends. This CDR3 is built from 14 residues. This CDR3 reads CASALSAVSYEQYF. The CDR3 bases are TGTGCCAGCGCCCTCTCTGCAGTCTCCTACGAGCAGTACTTC.

CDR3 amino acids: CASSFLVAGGAKNEQFF. In DNA, the CDR3 is TGTGCCAGCAGCTTCCTCGTAGCGGGGGGCGCCAAGAATGAGCAGTTCTTC. This rearrangement joins TRBV5-5 to TRBJ2-1; TRBD2 aligns across 10 bases. CDR3 length equals 17 residues. V gave up 2 bases and J gave up 7 bases; unmatched junction bases: 12. Germline CDR1 SGHKS, CDR2 YYEKEE (reference sequence). Full variable domain (rest looked up from reference TRBV5-5 and TRBJ2-1): DAGVTQSPTHLIKTRGQQVTLRCSPISGHKSVSWYQQVLGQGPQFIFQYYEKEERGRGNFPDRFSARQFPNYSSELNVNALLLGDSALYLCASSFLVAGGAKNEQFFGPGTRLTVL.

The genes are TRBV20-1 and TRBJ1-1; unclear D gene. From germline, CDR1 is DFQATT and CDR2 SNEGSKA (reference sequence). This CDR3 is built from 13 residues. V shed 1 base and J shed 4 bases, with 10 bases lying between them. This chain's CDR3 is CSARAREGTEAFF. As DNA, the CDR3 is TGCAGTGCTAGAGCTAGGGAGGGCACTGAAGCTTTCTTT.

The CDR3 loop is CASKLDRGREQFF. The CDR3 DNA reads TGTGCCAGCAAACTGGACAGGGGTCGTGAGCAGTTCTTC. The chain is built from TRBV2 and TRBJ2-1, with TRBD1 identical over 9 bases. CDR3 size: 13 residues. CDR1 SNHLY and CDR2 FYNNEI come from the germline V gene. The V gene end was trimmed by 7 bases and the J gene end by 9 bases; junction bases not matched to a gene: 7.

This clonotype has a handful of counts. The chain is built from TRBV7-9 and TRBJ2-7, with D perhaps TRBD2 (5 bases). This CDR3 is built from 13 residues. V gave up 6 bases and J gave up 3 bases, with 12 bases separating them. Germline CDR1 and CDR2: SEHNR and FQNEAQ (reference sequence). The CDR3 is CASSSDYNYEQYF. CDR3 sequence (DNA): TGTGCCAGCAGTTCCGACTACAACTACGAGCAGTACTTC.

The rearrangement links TRBV28 to TRBJ2-7; the D gene is possibly TRBD1 (6 bases). Between the trimmed V and J ends, which lost 3 bases and 4 bases, there was a span of 10 bases. This CDR3 is 13 amino acids long. The germline V gene encodes CDR1 MDHEN and CDR2 SYDVKM. As DNA, the CDR3 is TGTGCCAGCAGTTTTGGGGACACTTACGAGCAGTACGTC. It is translated as CASSFGDTYEQYV.

CDR3 nucleotide sequence: TGTGCCAGCCAGCCCCCGACAGGCCATCACACCGGGGAGCTGTTTTTT. This sequence encodes CASQPPTGHHTGELFF. This sequence joins TRBV9 and TRBJ2-2, with D perhaps TRBD1 (6 bases). This CDR3 has 16 amino acids. Trimming took off 7 bases at V and 3 bases at J, with 19 bases between the two ends. Germline-derived CDR1 and CDR2 are SGDLS and YYNGEE. Complete variable domain (other parts from reference TRBV9 and TRBJ2-2): DSGVTQTPKHLITATGQRVTLRCSPRSGDLSVYWYQQSLDQGLQFLIQYYNGEERAKGNILERFSAQQFPDLHSELNLSSLELGDSALYFCASQPPTGHHTGELFFGEGSRLTVL.

J is TRBJ1-1 and V is TRBV12-3 or TRBV12-4; 8 nucleotides match TRBD1. Unmatched junction bases numbered 4, after V lost 6 bases and J lost 4 bases. The CDR3 has 13 residues. CDR3 DNA sequence: TGTGCCAGCAGGACAGGGGTGGGCACTGAAGCTTTCTTT. Translated: CASRTGVGTEAFF.